Here is one T cell receptor beta chain with its context. This clone was recorded once. No cognate antigen has been identified for it. No base quality information exists; no much larger clone differs at one position. The data are from a study of blood T cell repertoires in COVID-19 (dated by TCRdb to 2019 to 2021). Notes on the research overall: Samples from collaborators originated in the United States, Italy and Spain and spanned both the acute and convalescent phases of COVID-19. Sample metadata almost always included a de-identified subject ID, COVID-19 status, age in years and sex. HLA class I and class II types, where available, came from metadata supplied by the sample provider rather than from assay-based typing. The prospective study material was composed of cDNA or gDNA derived from T cells, B-cell-depleted T cells, or PBMCs. Deeply sampled blood TCRbeta repertoires from subjects exposed to, actively infected with, or recovered from COVID-19 were included in the dataset. Samples were obtained from the ongoing ImmuneRACE study (first 160 participants) and from roughly 1,300 subjects provided by 6 global collaborators. The repertoires were made available in a free public database intended to serve as a resource for research on the immune response to SARS-CoV-2.

Broader findings and caveats from the paper: How much clinical and demographic metadata was included differed by source and by participant, and the metadata was provided uncurated.

The immunoSEQ Assay, a bias-controlled multiplex PCR, was used to amplify TCRbeta CDR3 regions from genomic DNA. In the paper's pipeline: The number of nucleated cells in each sample was estimated by amplification of reference gene primers within the assay. Sequence reads were collapsed and filtered to measure the absolute abundance of every unique TCRbeta CDR3 rearrangement. Productive Simpson clonality was computed per sample as the square root of Simpson's diversity index over productive rearrangements. TCRdb provides this immuneACCESS table in a form limited to in-frame rearrangements. Some clones are lacking; in checked studies, under half of them reflect an unresolved V gene, and why the rest are absent is not known. V, J and clone size were drawn from that table, and D and trimming were deduced from the DNA. The sample profile shows under 150,000 clones; around nine tenths of them were found once. The leading ten clones occupy more than 4% of the sample.

Whole blood was collected in K2EDTA tubes by collaborating institutions according to the institutions' own protocols. Collaborator samples were shipped for TCRbeta analysis as frozen whole blood, isolated PBMCs, or DNA extracted from either sample type. The specimen was peripheral blood. This receptor was taken from a woman aged 40 to 50 with acute or convalescent COVID-19.

This receptor carries the CDR3 CASSRTSGSSDTQYF. The DNA reads TGTGCCAGCAGTCGGACTAGCGGGAGCTCAGATACGCAGTATTTT. The chain joins TRBV6-2 or TRBV6-3 to TRBJ2-3; TRBD2 agrees with 13 junctional bases. Per the germline V gene, MNHEY is the CDR1 and SVGEGT is the CDR2. The CDR3 goes from the cysteine to the phenylalanine over 15 residues. Only the CDR3 region is kept as DNA, spanning 45 bases read in frame from base 1. V has 5 bases trimmed and J has 4 bases trimmed; junction bases matching no gene number 3.